The entry that follows covers one T cell receptor (beta chain) sequence. Germline V gene data show CDR1 as LGHNT and CDR2 as FRNRAP. V lost 3 bases and J lost 0, with 15 bases in between. There are 18 residues in the CDR3. Profiled with immunoSEQ multiplex PCR; TCRdb holds only in-frame clones, not every one. This repertoire shows 1,500 to 2,000 clones, about 88% found once; its top ten account for roughly 5.2%. This entry comes from a study of brain metastases from non-small cell lung cancer. The chain employs TRBV12-5 and TRBJ2-6; D uncertain. Sequencing used tumor-adjacent normal tissue. This clonotype originated in a donor at least 40 years old with non-small cell lung cancer. The CDR3 loop reads CASGFQTDLSSGANVLTF. The CDR3 DNA follows: TGTGCTAGTGGTTTTCAAACGGACCTCAGCTCTGGGGCCAACGTCCTGACTTTC.